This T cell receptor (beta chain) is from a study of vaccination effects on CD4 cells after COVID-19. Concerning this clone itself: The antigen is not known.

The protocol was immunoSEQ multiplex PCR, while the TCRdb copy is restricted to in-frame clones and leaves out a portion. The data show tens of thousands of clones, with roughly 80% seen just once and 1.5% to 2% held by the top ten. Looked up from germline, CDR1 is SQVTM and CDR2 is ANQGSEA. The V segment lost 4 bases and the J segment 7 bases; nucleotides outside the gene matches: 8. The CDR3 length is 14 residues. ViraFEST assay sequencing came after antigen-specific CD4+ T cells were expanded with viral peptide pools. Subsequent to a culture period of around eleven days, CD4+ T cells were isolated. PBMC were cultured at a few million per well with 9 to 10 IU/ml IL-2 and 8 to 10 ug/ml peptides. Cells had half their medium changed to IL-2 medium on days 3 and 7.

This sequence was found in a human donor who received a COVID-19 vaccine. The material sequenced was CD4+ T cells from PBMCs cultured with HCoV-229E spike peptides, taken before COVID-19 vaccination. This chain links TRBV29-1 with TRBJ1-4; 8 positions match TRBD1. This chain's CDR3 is CSVGSTGGFEKLFF. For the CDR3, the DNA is TGCAGCGTTGGTTCAACAGGGGGTTTTGAAAAACTGTTTTTT.